Below, one T cell receptor (beta chain) is given with its context. This entry belongs to a study of blood T cell repertoires in COVID-19. The assay was immunoSEQ multiplex PCR, and TCRdb's table has in-frame clones only and misses some. Altogether about 200,000 clones are present, about 90% being singletons, with the ten largest covering 1.5% to 2%. The CDR3 spans 12 residues. CDR1 is MDHEN and CDR2 is SYDVKM in the germline V gene. V lost 4 bases, J lost 7 bases, and 10 bases lay in between. The receptor was derived from a man aged 18 to 35 with active or convalescent COVID-19. Sequencing was done on a sample of peripheral blood. The rearrangement uses TRBV28 and TRBJ1-2; no reliable D call. CDR3 in amino acids: CASSSGLGGYTF. CDR3 in DNA: TGTGCCAGCAGTTCGGGGTTAGGTGGCTACACCTTC.